The clone carrying this T cell receptor (beta chain) was observed a handful of times. The source of the sample is a study of blood T cell repertoires in COVID-19. V was pared by 4 bases and J by 5 bases, with 6 bases of the junction left unmatched. Germline loops: CDR1 MNHEY, CDR2 SMNVEV (reference sequence). The CDR3 consists of 15 residues. Sequencing used immunoSEQ multiplex PCR; TCRdb keeps in-frame clones, though not all of them. The sample has around 60,000 clones; about 85% are singletons. Sequencing was carried out using peripheral blood. V gene TRBV27 combines with J gene TRBJ1-2; TRBD1 aligns across 11 bases. This clonotype was sampled from a woman older than 75 with acute or convalescent COVID-19. The CDR3 DNA sequence: TGTGCCAGCAGTTCGAGGACAGGGGGCGCATATGGCTACACCTTC. This encodes CASSSRTGGAYGYTF.